This T cell receptor (beta chain) was sequenced during a study of neurological immune-mediated disorders. The cDNA came from 5'RACE with 10-nucleotide random UMIs. TCRdb redid the calling of the 5' RACE reads with MiXCR, one entry per CDR3 protein. The sample holds roughly 32,000 distinct CDR3 sequences, over 12% seen once. On this clonotype: A much bigger clone sits one base away, suggesting this may be a read error.

This CDR3 has 12 residues. Germline CDR1 is DFQATT and CDR2 is SNEGSKA (reference sequence). The source of this sequence is a man between 65 and 85 years old in good health. The V call is TRBV20-1, the J call TRBJ2-3, with 8 nucleotides matching TRBD2. The specimen sequenced was PBMCs. The CDR3 here is CIARESGGTAYF. DNA of the CDR3: TGCATTGCTAGAGAGAGCGGGGGTACGGCGTATTTT.